Following are 22 T cell receptor beta chains from one sample sequenced in a study of technical replicates of blood from a few donors. Method: immunoSEQ multiplex PCR; TCRdb's copy keeps in-frame clones and lacks some. The table includes about 66,000 clones, roughly 92% detected once. Source material: PBMCs. Source of these receptors: a human donor in good health. Some clones in this sample may be carry-over from other donors' samples.

This clone was found once. This chain uses TRBV19 with TRBJ1-2; D possibly corresponds to TRBD1 (6 bases). From germline, CDR1 is LNHDA and CDR2 SQIVND (reference sequence). The V and J ends lost 3 bases and 4 bases respectively, with 15 bases between them. The CDR3 runs 15 residues. The CDR3 spells CASSIWGLDSYGYTF. For the CDR3, the DNA is TGTGCCAGTAGTATTTGGGGGCTGGACAGCTATGGCTACACCTTC.

The chain carries TRBV28 and TRBJ2-5, with TRBD1 matching 8 bases. Germline values: CDR1 MDHEN, CDR2 SYDVKM. The trim removed 5 bases at V and 3 bases at J, leaving 14 bases unmatched. This CDR3 comprises 17 residues. CDR3 residues: CASSPLDREVAKETQYF. CDR3 in DNA: TGTGCCAGCAGTCCCCTGGACAGGGAAGTGGCCAAAGAGACCCAGTACTTC.

The V gene is TRBV27, the J gene TRBJ1-2; 11 positions match TRBD1. This CDR3 has 15 residues. With 6 bases clipped from V and 2 bases from J, the junction kept 5 bases outside the gene matches. CDR1 and CDR2 (germline): MNHEY, SMNVEV (reference sequence). In DNA form, the CDR3 reads TGTGCCAGCAGGGGTTGGACAGGGGGCAACTATGGCTACACCTTC. It encodes CASRGWTGGNYGYTF.

The chain couples TRBV18 to TRBJ2-5; perhaps TRBD1 as D (6 bases). This CDR3 is built from 14 residues. Looked up from germline, CDR1 is KGHSH and CDR2 is LQKENI. V was pared by 1 base and J by 3 bases, with 9 bases between. The CDR3 nucleotides are TGTGCCAGCTCACCACGAACAGGGAAAGAGACCCAGTACTTC. It yields the protein CASSPRTGKETQYF.

The chain has TRBV11-2 and TRBJ2-7, with TRBD1 identical over 7 bases. Looked up from germline, CDR1 is SGHAT and CDR2 is FQNNGV. The J segment lost 5 bases and the V segment lost 0 bases, leaving 10 bases of the junction unmatched. There are 16 residues in the CDR3. The CDR3 loop reads CASSLDQNRGYHEQYF. As DNA, the CDR3 is TGTGCCAGCAGCTTAGACCAAAACAGGGGTTATCACGAGCAGTACTTC. The variable domain in full, completed from reference TRBV11-2 and TRBJ2-7, reads EAGVAQSPRYKIIEKRQSVAFWCNPISGHATLYWYQQILGQGPKLLIQFQNNGVVDDSQLPKDRFSAERLKGVDSTLKIQPAKLEDSAVYLCASSLDQNRGYHEQYFGPGTRLTVT.

The J gene is TRBJ2-3, the V gene TRBV20-1; tentative D call: TRBD2 (6 bases). V gave up 3 bases and J gave up 6 bases, with 7 bases separating them. In germline, CDR1 is DFQATT, CDR2 SNEGSKA (reference sequence). The CDR3 consists of 11 residues. The CDR3 here is CSASREDTQYF. DNA for the CDR3: TGCAGTGCTAGTCGGGAGGATACGCAGTATTTT.

The chain employs TRBV6-6 and TRBJ2-5; 9 bases are shared with TRBD2. CDR1 is MNHNY, CDR2 SVGAGI, per germline (reference sequence). The CDR3 has 15 residues. V dropped 6 bases and J dropped 4; count of bases not matched to a gene: 9. The CDR3 here is CASSRTSGLSETQYF. CDR3 DNA: TGTGCCAGCAGCCGTACTAGCGGGCTCTCAGAGACCCAGTACTTC.

J is TRBJ2-7 and V is TRBV10-1; 8 nucleotides agree with TRBD1. The CDR3 sequence is 16 residues long. Germline assignment: CDR1 WNHNN and CDR2 SYGVQD (reference sequence). Germline trimming cut 4 bases from V and 3 bases from J; bases unmatched to any gene: 11. CDR3 nucleotides: TGCGCCAGCAGTGCGCGTCGGACAGGGAGAAACTACGAGCAGTACTTC. It translates to CASSARRTGRNYEQYF.

The CDR3 spells CASSLNRGASGANVLTF. DNA for the CDR3: TGTGCCAGCAGCTTAAACCGGGGGGCCTCTGGGGCCAACGTCCTGACTTTC. The J gene is TRBJ2-6, the V gene TRBV13; possibly TRBD2 for D (7 bases). Deletions cut 2 bases from V and 0 bases from J, with 11 bases between. Looked up from germline, CDR1 is PRHDT and CDR2 is FYEKMQ (reference sequence). The CDR3 has 17 residues.

J is TRBJ1-1 and V is TRBV11-2; TRBD1 aligns across 7 bases. Germline trimming cut 1 base from V and 1 base from J; bases unmatched to any gene: 6. The CDR3 sequence is 16 residues long. Germline V gene data show CDR1 as SGHAT and CDR2 as FQNNGV. For the CDR3, the DNA is TGTGCCAGCAGCTTAGGGAAGACAGGGTCGAACACTGAAGCTTTCTTT. This encodes CASSLGKTGSNTEAFF.

This clone was observed a single time. The V and J genes are TRBV5-4 and TRBJ2-1, with 7 bases that match TRBD1. This CDR3 region has 15 residues. The V and J ends lost 7 bases and 0 bases, in that order; junction bases with no gene match: 7. Germline assignment: CDR1 SGHNT and CDR2 YYREEE (reference sequence). The CDR3 spells CASGVGGPSYNEQFF. The DNA for the CDR3 is TGTGCCAGCGGGGTAGGGGGCCCCTCCTACAATGAGCAGTTCTTC. Looking up the rest from reference TRBV5-4 and TRBJ2-1 gives the full variable domain: ETGVTQSPTHLIKTRGQQVTLRCSSQSGHNTVSWYQQALGQGPQFIFQYYREEENGRGNFPPRFSGLQFPNYSSELNVNALELDDSALYLCASGVGGPSYNEQFFGPGTRLTVL.

This clone has more than one count but fewer than ten. The rearrangement links TRBV14 to TRBJ1-1; D gene uncertain. Trimming shortened V by 10 bases and J by 8 bases, and 11 bases separated the two germline ends. Germline V lookup: CDR1 SGHDN, CDR2 FVKESK. The CDR3 consists of 10 residues. The CDR3 DNA follows: TGTGCCAACGTGTCAGGCGAAGCTTTCTTT. Its protein product is CANVSGEAFF.

The chain uses TRBV25-1 and TRBJ1-4, with a possible D match to TRBD1 (6 bases). The germline V gene encodes CDR1 MGHDK and CDR2 SYGVNS. The CDR3 extends over 15 amino acids. The germline V and J ends were trimmed by 6 bases and 6 bases, with 17 bases remaining between them. CDR3 protein: CASRDRGTADEKLFF. CDR3 nucleotide sequence: TGTGCCAGCAGGGATAGGGGGACGGCGGATGAAAAACTGTTTTTT.

This clone was observed once. This CDR3 reads CASSYRSGYEQYF. In DNA, the CDR3 is TGTGCCAGTAGTTATAGATCGGGATACGAGCAGTACTTC. J is TRBJ2-7 and V is TRBV19, with D perhaps matching TRBD2 (5 bases). This CDR3 comprises 13 residues. CDR1 LNHDA and CDR2 SQIVND come from the germline V gene (reference sequence). V dropped 5 bases and J dropped 4 bases, with 12 bases sitting between them.

This chain joins TRBV19 and TRBJ2-1; a weak D match, TRBD2 (6 bases). Germline loops: CDR1 LNHDA, CDR2 SQIVND (reference sequence). The CDR3 loop spans 13 amino acids. Trimming left V 1 base short and J 6 bases short, with 7 bases between. CDR3 sequence reads: CASSIALANEQFF. The CDR3, as DNA: TGTGCCAGTAGTATAGCACTAGCCAATGAGCAGTTCTTC.

This clone was seen once. This rearrangement joins TRBV20-1 to TRBJ1-2; no definite D call. Trimming took 4 bases from V and 7 from J, leaving 10 bases between them. The CDR3 loop spans 11 amino acids. CDR1 and CDR2 (germline): DFQATT, SNEGSKA (reference sequence). The CDR3 bases are TGCAGTGCTAATCAGAAGTCTGGCTACACCTTC. Its translation is CSANQKSGYTF.

V gene TRBV4-1 combines with J gene TRBJ2-7, with a possible D match to TRBD1 (6 bases). Germline CDR1 MGHRA, CDR2 YSYEKL. This CDR3 region has 14 residues. Trimming cost V 8 bases and J 0 bases, with 14 bases left between them. CDR3 protein: CASSLGASSYEQYF. The CDR3 DNA reads TGCGCCAGCTCCTTGGGGGCGAGCTCCTACGAGCAGTACTTC.

As DNA, the CDR3 is TGTGCCAGCAGCCCACAGGGGAATCAGCCCCAGCATTTT. It encodes CASSPQGNQPQHF. The rearrangement links TRBV7-9 to TRBJ1-5; 7 bases are a match to TRBD1. The CDR3 covers 13 residues. CDR1 and CDR2 from the germline V gene are SEHNR and FQNEAQ (reference sequence). The junction had 2 bases not matched to a gene; V was cut back by 5 bases and J by 4 bases.

V is TRBV4-1 and J is TRBJ2-6, with D perhaps matching TRBD2 (6 bases). Germline V lookup: CDR1 MGHRA, CDR2 YSYEKL. There are 15 residues in the CDR3. V was pared by 5 bases and J by 1 base, with 9 bases between. CDR3 amino acids: CASSFGGSGANVLTF. The DNA for the CDR3 is TGCGCCAGCAGCTTCGGGGGTTCTGGGGCCAACGTCCTGACTTTC.

The V call is TRBV5-1, the J call TRBJ2-2; TRBD2 matches at 8 bases. The V segment lost 4 bases and the J segment 0 bases; nucleotides outside the gene matches: 5. CDR1 and CDR2 (germline): SGHRS, YFSETQ. This CDR3 spans 16 amino acids. DNA for the CDR3: TGCGCCAGCAGCACCCATAGCGGGGCGAACACCGGGGAGCTGTTTTTT. Encoded protein: CASSTHSGANTGELFF. The entire variable domain, with the rest obtained from reference TRBV5-1 and TRBJ2-2, is as follows: KAGVTQTPRYLIKTRGQQVTLSCSPISGHRSVSWYQQTPGQGLQFLFEYFSETQRNKGNFPGRFSGRQFSNSRSEMNVSTLELGDSALYLCASSTHSGANTGELFFGEGSRLTVL.

This chain joins TRBV19 and TRBJ2-1, with TRBD1 identical over 10 bases. The junction had 6 bases not matched to a gene; V was cut back by 6 bases and J by 10 bases. The CDR3 spans 13 residues. Germline CDR1 reads LNHDA; CDR2 reads SQIVND (reference sequence). The CDR3 reads CASRATGGREQFF. The CDR3 DNA sequence: TGTGCCAGTAGGGCGACAGGGGGCAGGGAGCAGTTCTTC.

CDR3 nucleotides: TGTGCCACCAGTACGACTAGCGGGGGGAGGAATGAGCAGTTCTTC. This codes for CATSTTSGGRNEQFF. This chain uses TRBV15 with TRBJ2-1, with 13 bases identical to TRBD2. V shed 6 bases and J 7 bases; nucleotides not matched to a gene: 6. This CDR3 spans 15 amino acids. Germline V gene sequence: CDR1 LNHNV, CDR2 YYDKDF (reference sequence).